A single sample gave rise to the 19 T cell receptor beta chains below, sequenced in a study of blood T cell repertoires in COVID-19. Assay: immunoSEQ multiplex PCR; the TCRdb copy retains only in-frame clones and omits some. The sample has approximately 61,000 clones, about 86% seen once; the top ten hold roughly 18%. What was sequenced was peripheral blood. These receptors all stem from a woman of 80 years or more with active COVID-19.

The V gene is TRBV5-1, the J gene TRBJ2-7, with a possible D match to TRBD2 (5 bases). V was shortened by 1 base and J by 9 bases, with 20 bases between the two germline ends. The V gene's germline CDR1 is SGHRS and CDR2 YFSETQ. CDR3 length: 15 residues. The CDR3 nucleotides read TGCGCCAGCAGCTTGAACGGAGGATCCTACGATCGGCAGTACTTC. The encoded protein is CASSLNGGSYDRQYF.

V gene TRBV6-5 combines with J gene TRBJ2-7; D is unresolved. The V gene lost 4 bases and the J gene lost 2 bases, with 9 bases spanning the gap. Germline CDR1 reads MNHEY; CDR2 reads SVGAGI. The CDR3 has 13 residues. As DNA, the CDR3 is TGTGCCAGCAGTTTGACTGCGACCTACGAGCAGTACTTC. Its protein product is CASSLTATYEQYF.

The chain is built from TRBV5-1 and TRBJ1-1; TRBD1 agrees at 7 bases. The CDR3 length is 15 residues. V shed 2 bases and J 4 bases; nucleotides not matched to a gene: 8. Per the germline V gene, CDR1 is SGHRS and CDR2 is YFSETQ. The CDR3 protein is CASSFSQGSGTEAFF. The CDR3 region has the DNA TGCGCCAGCAGCTTTTCACAGGGGAGCGGCACTGAAGCTTTCTTT.

This chain links TRBV18 with TRBJ1-1; D remains ambiguous. V lost 0 bases and J 4 bases, leaving 6 bases between the germline ends. Germline loops: CDR1 KGHSH, CDR2 LQKENI. This CDR3 contains 13 residues. The CDR3 loop is CASSPPSSTEAFF. As DNA, the CDR3 is TGTGCCAGCTCACCACCTTCGAGCACTGAAGCTTTCTTT.

The V call is TRBV2, the J call TRBJ2-3; TRBD2 agrees at 14 bases. V lost 6 bases and J lost 6; bases outside the gene matches: 5. Germline CDR1 SNHLY, CDR2 FYNNEI. The length of the CDR3 is 15 residues. CDR3 protein: CASRETSGGADTQYF. CDR3 bases: TGTGCCAGCAGGGAGACTAGCGGGGGGGCGGATACGCAGTATTTT.

This chain links TRBV5-6 with TRBJ2-7, with a weak D call TRBD2 (6 bases). V lost 2 bases to trimming and J lost 6 bases, with 12 bases between them. Per the germline V gene, CDR1 is SGHDT and CDR2 is YYEEEE. There are 13 residues in the CDR3. For the CDR3, the DNA is TGTGCCAGCAGCTTCACAGTCGGGGGCGAGCAGTACTTC. It codes for CASSFTVGGEQYF.

The chain has TRBV6-2 or TRBV6-3 and TRBJ1-4; 7 bases agree with TRBD1. This CDR3 spans 17 amino acids. The trim removed 5 bases at V and 5 bases at J, leaving 14 bases unmatched. Germline-derived CDR1 and CDR2 are MNHEY and SVGEGT. In nucleotides, the CDR3 is TGTGCCAGCAGTCACCCGGGACAGACCGAGATGAATGAAAAACTGTTTTTT. Amino acids: CASSHPGQTEMNEKLFF.

For the CDR3, the DNA is TGTGCCAGCAGCTTAACCGGGGGGACCACAGATACGCAGTATTTT. Amino acid sequence: CASSLTGGTTDTQYF. The J gene is TRBJ2-3, the V gene TRBV7-2; 7 bases are shared with TRBD2. J was trimmed by 2 bases and V by 2 bases; bases with no gene match: 4. The CDR3 is 15 residues long. CDR1 is SGHTA, CDR2 FQGNSA, per germline.

The chain joins TRBV5-6 to TRBJ1-5; D is perhaps TRBD1 (6 bases). This CDR3 is 15 amino acids long. With 4 bases removed from V and 2 bases from J, the gap between germline ends came to 13 bases. Germline V gene lookup returns CDR1 SGHDT and CDR2 YYEEEE. CDR3 loop: CASSREGGGNQPQHF. CDR3 nucleotide sequence: TGTGCCAGCAGCCGGGAAGGGGGAGGCAATCAGCCCCAGCATTTT.

The chain uses TRBV5-1 and TRBJ2-2; D call uncertain. This CDR3 is built from 14 residues. Germline V gene data show CDR1 as SGHRS and CDR2 as YFSETQ. Trimming left V 5 bases short and J 2 bases short, with 10 bases between. DNA of the CDR3: TGCGCCAGCAGGCCGGGTCAAAACACCGGGGAGCTGTTTTTT. As protein: CASRPGQNTGELFF.

The chain joins TRBV11-3 to TRBJ2-1; the match to TRBD1 covers 8 bases. Trimming took 3 bases from V and 1 from J; bases not matched to a gene: 2. This CDR3 is built from 15 residues. Germline CDR1 is SGHNT and CDR2 is YENEEA. CDR3 in amino acids: CASSFQGASYNEQFF. CDR3 nucleotides: TGTGCCAGCAGCTTCCAGGGGGCTTCCTACAATGAGCAGTTCTTC.

The rearrangement links TRBV2 to TRBJ2-4; 11 nucleotides line up with TRBD2. This CDR3 spans 15 amino acids. J lost 4 bases, V lost 6 bases, and 5 bases had no gene match. CDR1 and CDR2 from the germline V gene are SNHLY and FYNNEI. CDR3 sequence (DNA): TGTGCCAGCAGGGCTACTAGCGGGGGAAAAAACATTCAGTACTTC. It yields the protein CASRATSGGKNIQYF.

The rearrangement joins TRBV7-2 to TRBJ2-7; D possibly corresponds to TRBD2 (7 bases). The CDR3 runs to 15 residues. Germline values: CDR1 SGHTA, CDR2 FQGNSA. V lost 4 bases to trimming and J lost 2 bases, with 15 bases between them. CDR3 DNA sequence: TGTGCCAGCAGCTCGAGAACGGGGGGCCCCTACGAGCAGTACTTC. Translated: CASSSRTGGPYEQYF.

The chain combines TRBV9 with TRBJ1-1; 7 bases are a match to TRBD1. The V segment lost 3 bases and the J segment 11 bases; nucleotides outside the gene matches: 13. This CDR3 has 14 amino acids. In germline, CDR1 is SGDLS, CDR2 YYNGEE. The CDR3 bases are TGTGCCAGCAGCGCCCTTGACGAGGGGGCGGAGGCTTTCTTT. Translating it yields CASSALDEGAEAFF. The entire variable domain, with the rest obtained from reference TRBV9 and TRBJ1-1, is as follows: DSGVTQTPKHLITATGQRVTLRCSPRSGDLSVYWYQQSLDQGLQFLIQYYNGEERAKGNILERFSAQQFPDLHSELNLSSLELGDSALYFCASSALDEGAEAFFGQGTRLTVV.

CDR3 protein: CASSRTALGRAGELFF. The CDR3 nucleotides are TGTGCCAGCAGTAGAACGGCCCTCGGGAGGGCCGGGGAGCTGTTTTTT. The chain recombines TRBV27 with TRBJ2-2; 8 positions match TRBD2. The CDR3 runs 16 residues. Germline V gene sequence: CDR1 MNHEY, CDR2 SMNVEV (reference sequence). J lost 6 bases, V lost 5 bases, and 11 bases had no gene match.

The V and J genes are TRBV11-2 and TRBJ2-2; the D gene is possibly TRBD2 (6 bases). Germline CDR1 SGHAT, CDR2 FQNNGV. The CDR3 consists of 16 residues. V lost 0 bases and J lost 5, with 13 bases in between. The CDR3 nucleotides read TGTGCCAGCAGCTTAGATCGGGGACTGTTTACCGGGGAGCTGTTTTTT. Translation: CASSLDRGLFTGELFF.

The genes are TRBV7-9 and TRBJ2-1, with 7 bases aligning to TRBD2. This CDR3 has 12 amino acids. Unmatched junction bases numbered 2, after V lost 2 bases and J lost 10 bases. CDR1 and CDR2 from the germline V gene are SEHNR and FQNEAQ (reference sequence). The CDR3 sequence: CASSLKGGEQFF. For the CDR3, the DNA is TGTGCCAGCAGCTTAAAGGGAGGGGAGCAGTTCTTC.

This chain uses TRBV28 with TRBJ2-7, with 11 bases identical to TRBD2. The CDR3 has 14 amino acids. Unmatched junction bases numbered 7, after V lost 6 bases and J lost 6 bases. Germline-derived CDR1 and CDR2 are MDHEN and SYDVKM. CDR3 amino acids: CASRDSGGAIEQYF. The CDR3 nucleotides read TGTGCCAGCAGGGATAGCGGGGGGGCAATCGAGCAGTACTTC.

Here the CDR3 reads CASSVLAGASTDTQYF. The CDR3 DNA reads as TGTGCCAGCAGCGTTCTAGCGGGGGCCAGCACAGATACGCAGTATTTT. The V gene is TRBV7-2, the J gene TRBJ2-3, with 10 bases matching TRBD2. The CDR3 totals 16 residues. J lost 0 bases, V lost 5 bases, and 5 bases had no gene match. The V gene's germline CDR1 is SGHTA and CDR2 FQGNSA.